This TCR beta chain was profiled in a study of CD8 T cells in ankylosing spondylitis. TCRdb processed the 5' RACE reads anew with MiXCR; each CDR3 protein has one entry. The sample includes 350,000 to 400,000 distinct CDR3 sequences, around 20% seen only once; the top ten take around 13%. Study results and caveats: Blood of patients with ankylosing spondylitis appeared to be characterized by a TCR beta motif of several highly homologous variants.

Concerning this clonotype: No antigen is known for it.

This TCR derives from a male donor with ankylosing spondylitis or in good health (not recorded which). The specimen was blood, either unsorted or a sorted T cell fraction (not recorded which).

The CDR3 sequence is CASSLTGMEYEQYF. CDR3 DNA sequence: TGTGCCAGCAGTCTCACAGGGATGGAATACGAGCAGTACTTC. The chain combines TRBV27 with TRBJ2-7, with a weak D call TRBD1 (6 bases). Germline V CDR1 and CDR2: MNHEY, SMNVEV (reference sequence). With 5 bases removed from V and 4 bases from J, the gap between germline ends came to 15 bases. This CDR3 has 14 residues.